This T cell receptor beta chain was captured by sequencing in a study of cytomegalovirus exposure and HLA in healthy donors. The PCR employed 60 Vbeta primers together with 13 Jbeta primers. This table comes from immunoSEQ multiplex PCR, and its TCRdb copy is limited to in-frame clones, with some not included. The repertoire has more than 100,000 clones, roughly 66% of them found once; the top ten carry 1.5% to 1.9%. The CDR3 has 15 residues. V shed 6 bases and J 1 base; nucleotides not matched to a gene: 9. Germline V lookup: CDR1 MNHEY, CDR2 SMNVEV (reference sequence). Study results and limitations: CMV serostatus was the only recorded immune exposure for donors.

This clone was recorded once. The antigen is undetermined. V is TRBV27 and J is TRBJ2-7; 7 bases align to TRBD2. The sample consisted of PBMCs. The clonotype was recovered from a man aged 18 to 29 in good health and CMV-seronegative. In DNA form, the CDR3 reads TGTGCCAGCAGACCCCCGGGACTAAAATCCTACGAGCAGTACTTC. Its translation: CASRPPGLKSYEQYF.